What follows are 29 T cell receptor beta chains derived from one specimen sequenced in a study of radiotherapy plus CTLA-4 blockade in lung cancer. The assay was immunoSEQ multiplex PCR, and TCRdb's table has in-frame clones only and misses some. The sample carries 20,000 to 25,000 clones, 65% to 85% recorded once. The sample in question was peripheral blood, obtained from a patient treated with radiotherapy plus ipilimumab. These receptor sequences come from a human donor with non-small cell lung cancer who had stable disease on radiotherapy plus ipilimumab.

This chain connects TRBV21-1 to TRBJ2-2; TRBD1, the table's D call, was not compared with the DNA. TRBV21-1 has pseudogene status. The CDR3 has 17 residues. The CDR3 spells CASSSCGDRAKTGELFF. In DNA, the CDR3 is TGTGCCAGCAGCTCCTGCGGGGACAGGGCGAAGACCGGGGAGCTGTTTTTT.

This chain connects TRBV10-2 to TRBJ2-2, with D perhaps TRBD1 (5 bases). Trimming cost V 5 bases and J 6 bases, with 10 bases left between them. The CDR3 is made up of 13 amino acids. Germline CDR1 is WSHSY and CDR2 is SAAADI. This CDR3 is CASSTQGSGELFF. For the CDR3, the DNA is TGCGCCAGCAGTACTCAGGGTTCCGGGGAGCTGTTTTTT.

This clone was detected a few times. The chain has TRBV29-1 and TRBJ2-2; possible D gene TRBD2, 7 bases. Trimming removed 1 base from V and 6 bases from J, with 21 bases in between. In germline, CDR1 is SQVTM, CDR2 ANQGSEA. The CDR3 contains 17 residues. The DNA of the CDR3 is TGCAGCGTTGAAGGGTATGGGAGCGGAGGGGGGGCCGGGGAGCTGTTTTTT. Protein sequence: CSVEGYGSGGGAGELFF.

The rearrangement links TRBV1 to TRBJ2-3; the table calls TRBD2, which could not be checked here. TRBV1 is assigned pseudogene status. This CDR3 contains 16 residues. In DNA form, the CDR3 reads TGCACCAGCAGCCAAGATCCGCGGGAGGGCAAAGATACGCAGTATTTT. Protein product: CTSSQDPREGKDTQYF.

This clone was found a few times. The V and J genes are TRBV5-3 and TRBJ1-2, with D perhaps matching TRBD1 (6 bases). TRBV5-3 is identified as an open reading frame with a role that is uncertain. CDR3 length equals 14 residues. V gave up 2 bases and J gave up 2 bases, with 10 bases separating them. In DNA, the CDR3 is TGTGCCAGAAGCTTTTCAGGGGACAACTATGGCTACACCTTC. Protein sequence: CARSFSGDNYGYTF.

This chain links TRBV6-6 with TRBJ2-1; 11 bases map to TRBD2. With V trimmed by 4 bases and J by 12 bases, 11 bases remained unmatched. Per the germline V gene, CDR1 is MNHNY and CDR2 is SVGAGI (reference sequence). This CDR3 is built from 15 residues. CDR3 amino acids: CASSSTSGGARGQFF. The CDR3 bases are TGTGCCAGCAGTTCCACTAGCGGGGGCGCGAGGGGGCAGTTCTTC.

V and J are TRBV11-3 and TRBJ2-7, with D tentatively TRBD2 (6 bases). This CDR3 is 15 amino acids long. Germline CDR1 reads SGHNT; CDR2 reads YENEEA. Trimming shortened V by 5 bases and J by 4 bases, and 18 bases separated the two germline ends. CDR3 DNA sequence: TGTGCCAGCAGCCCCATCGGGGGAGTCGCGTACGAGCAGTACTTC. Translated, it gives CASSPIGGVAYEQYF.

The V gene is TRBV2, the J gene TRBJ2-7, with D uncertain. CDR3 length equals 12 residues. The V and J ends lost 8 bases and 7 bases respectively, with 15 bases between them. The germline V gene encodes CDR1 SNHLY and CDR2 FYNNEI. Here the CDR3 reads CASGNRAWEQYF. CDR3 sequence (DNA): TGTGCCAGCGGAAATAGGGCGTGGGAGCAGTACTTC.

The CDR3 DNA is TGTGCCAGCTCACCATTCGGGGGGATGGAGAGCGGCTACGAGCAGTACTTC. Its protein is CASSPFGGMESGYEQYF. The V call is TRBV18, the J call TRBJ2-7; 7 bases match TRBD2. CDR1 is KGHSH, CDR2 LQKENI, per germline. The CDR3 is made up of 17 amino acids. V was clipped by 2 bases and J by 3 bases; unmatched bases: 13.

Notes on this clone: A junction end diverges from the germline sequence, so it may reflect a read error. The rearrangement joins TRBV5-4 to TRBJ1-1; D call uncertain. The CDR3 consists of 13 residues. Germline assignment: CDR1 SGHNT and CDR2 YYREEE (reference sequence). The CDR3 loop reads CASSQDKGAEAFF. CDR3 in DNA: TGCGCCAGCAGCCAAGACAAGGGTGCTGAAGCTTTCTTT.

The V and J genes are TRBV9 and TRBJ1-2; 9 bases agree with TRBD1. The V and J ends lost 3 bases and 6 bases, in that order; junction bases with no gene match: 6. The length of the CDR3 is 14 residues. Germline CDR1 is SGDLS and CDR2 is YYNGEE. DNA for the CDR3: TGTGCCAGCAGCGCCGGACAGGGGAGGGATGGCTACACCTTC. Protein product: CASSAGQGRDGYTF.

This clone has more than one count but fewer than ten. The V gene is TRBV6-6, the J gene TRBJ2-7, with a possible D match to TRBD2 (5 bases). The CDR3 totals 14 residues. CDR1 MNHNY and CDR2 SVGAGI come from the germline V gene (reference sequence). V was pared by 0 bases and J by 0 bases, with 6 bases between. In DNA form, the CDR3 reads TGTGCCAGCAGTTACTCGAGCGGCTCCTACGAGCAGTACTTC. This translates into CASSYSSGSYEQYF.

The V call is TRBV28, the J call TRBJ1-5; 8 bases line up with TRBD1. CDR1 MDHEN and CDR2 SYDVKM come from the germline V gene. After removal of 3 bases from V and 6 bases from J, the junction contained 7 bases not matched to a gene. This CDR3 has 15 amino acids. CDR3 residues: CASSFDRGQSQPQHF. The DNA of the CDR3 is TGTGCCAGCAGTTTCGACAGGGGACAAAGTCAGCCCCAGCATTTT. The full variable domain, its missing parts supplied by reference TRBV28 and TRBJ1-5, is DVKVTQSSRYLVKRTGEKVFLECVQDMDHENMFWYRQDPGLGLRLIYFSYDVKMKEKGDIPEGYSVSREKKERFSLILESASTNQTSMYLCASSFDRGQSQPQHFGDGTRLSIL.

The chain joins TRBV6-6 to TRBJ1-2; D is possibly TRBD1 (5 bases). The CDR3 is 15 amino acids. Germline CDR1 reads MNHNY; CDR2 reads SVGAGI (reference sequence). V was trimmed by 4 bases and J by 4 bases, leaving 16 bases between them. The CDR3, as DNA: TGTGCCAGCAGTTTGCTCGCCGGGACGGGCTATGGCTACACCTTC. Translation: CASSLLAGTGYGYTF.

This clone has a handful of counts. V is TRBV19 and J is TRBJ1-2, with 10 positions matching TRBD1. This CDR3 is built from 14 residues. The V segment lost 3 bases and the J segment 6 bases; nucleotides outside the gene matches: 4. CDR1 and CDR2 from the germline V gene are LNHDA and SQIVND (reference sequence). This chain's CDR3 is CASSIGTGADGYTF. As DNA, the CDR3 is TGTGCCAGTAGTATCGGGACAGGGGCAGATGGCTACACCTTC.

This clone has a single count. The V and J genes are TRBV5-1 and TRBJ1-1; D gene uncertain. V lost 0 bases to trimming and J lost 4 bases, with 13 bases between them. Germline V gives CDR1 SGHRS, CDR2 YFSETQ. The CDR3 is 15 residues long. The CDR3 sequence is CASSLALRALTEAFF. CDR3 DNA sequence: TGCGCCAGCAGCTTGGCCCTGAGAGCACTCACTGAAGCTTTCTTT.

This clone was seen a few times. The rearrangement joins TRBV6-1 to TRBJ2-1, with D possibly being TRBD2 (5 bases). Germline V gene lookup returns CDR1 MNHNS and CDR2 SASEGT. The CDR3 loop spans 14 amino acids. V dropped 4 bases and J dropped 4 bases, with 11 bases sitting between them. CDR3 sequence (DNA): TGTGCCAGCAGTGCCGGACTTTCTTACAATGAGCAGTTCTTC. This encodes CASSAGLSYNEQFF.

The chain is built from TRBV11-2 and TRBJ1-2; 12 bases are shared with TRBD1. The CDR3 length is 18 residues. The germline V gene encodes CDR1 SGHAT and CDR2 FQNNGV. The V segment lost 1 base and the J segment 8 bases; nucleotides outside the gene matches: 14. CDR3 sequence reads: CASSLAPGQGASRVGYTF. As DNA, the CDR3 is TGTGCCAGCAGCTTAGCTCCGGGACAGGGGGCCTCACGCGTCGGCTACACCTTC.

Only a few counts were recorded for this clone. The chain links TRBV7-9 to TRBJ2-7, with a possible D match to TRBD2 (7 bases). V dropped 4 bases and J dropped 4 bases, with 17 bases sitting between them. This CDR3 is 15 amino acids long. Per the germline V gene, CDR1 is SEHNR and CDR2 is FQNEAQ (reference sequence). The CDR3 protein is CASSYEAGGRYEQYF. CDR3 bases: TGTGCCAGCAGCTACGAGGCCGGGGGGCGGTACGAGCAGTACTTC.

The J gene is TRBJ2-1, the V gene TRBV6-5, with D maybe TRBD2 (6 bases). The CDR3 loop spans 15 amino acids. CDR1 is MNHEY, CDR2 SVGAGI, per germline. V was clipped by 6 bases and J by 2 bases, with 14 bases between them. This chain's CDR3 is CASSPGLPAYNEQFF. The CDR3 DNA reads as TGTGCCAGCAGCCCTGGACTACCGGCCTACAATGAGCAGTTCTTC.

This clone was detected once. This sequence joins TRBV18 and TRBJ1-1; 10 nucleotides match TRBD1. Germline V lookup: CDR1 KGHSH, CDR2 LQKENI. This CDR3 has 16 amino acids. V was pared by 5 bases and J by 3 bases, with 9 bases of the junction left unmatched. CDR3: CASSKTGGGWDTEAFF. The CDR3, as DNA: TGTGCCAGCTCAAAGACAGGGGGCGGCTGGGACACTGAAGCTTTCTTT.

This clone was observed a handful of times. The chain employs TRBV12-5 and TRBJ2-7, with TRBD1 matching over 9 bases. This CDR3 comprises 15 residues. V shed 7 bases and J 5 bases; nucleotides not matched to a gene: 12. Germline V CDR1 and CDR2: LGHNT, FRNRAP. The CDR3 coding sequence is TGTGCTAGTGCCTTATCCGGGACAGGGACCCACGAGCAGTACTTC. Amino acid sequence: CASALSGTGTHEQYF.

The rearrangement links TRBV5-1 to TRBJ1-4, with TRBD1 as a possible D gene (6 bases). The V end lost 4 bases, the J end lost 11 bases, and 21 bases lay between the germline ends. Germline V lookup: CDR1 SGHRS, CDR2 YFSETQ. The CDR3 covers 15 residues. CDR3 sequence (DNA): TGCGCCAGCAGCCCCTCCGGGGGCAAAATTAAGAAACTGTTTTTT. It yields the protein CASSPSGGKIKKLFF.

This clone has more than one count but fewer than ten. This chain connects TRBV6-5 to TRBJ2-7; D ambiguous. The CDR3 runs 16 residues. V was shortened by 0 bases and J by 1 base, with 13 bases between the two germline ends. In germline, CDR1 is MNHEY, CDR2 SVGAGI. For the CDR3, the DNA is TGTGCCAGCAGTTACTCTGTCGTCGGCAGGTCCTACGAGCAGTACTTC. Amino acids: CASSYSVVGRSYEQYF.

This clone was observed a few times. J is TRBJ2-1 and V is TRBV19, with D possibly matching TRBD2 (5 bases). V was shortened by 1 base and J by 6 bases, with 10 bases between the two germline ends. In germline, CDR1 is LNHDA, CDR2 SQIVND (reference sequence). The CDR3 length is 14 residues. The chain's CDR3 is CASSIVDSANEQFF. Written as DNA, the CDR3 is TGTGCCAGTAGTATAGTGGATAGCGCCAATGAGCAGTTCTTC.

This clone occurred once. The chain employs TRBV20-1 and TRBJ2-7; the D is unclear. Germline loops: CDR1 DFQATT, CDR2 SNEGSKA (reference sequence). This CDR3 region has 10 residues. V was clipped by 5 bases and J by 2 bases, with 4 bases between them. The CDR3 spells CSAATYEQYF. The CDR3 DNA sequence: TGCAGTGCTGCAACCTACGAGCAGTACTTC.

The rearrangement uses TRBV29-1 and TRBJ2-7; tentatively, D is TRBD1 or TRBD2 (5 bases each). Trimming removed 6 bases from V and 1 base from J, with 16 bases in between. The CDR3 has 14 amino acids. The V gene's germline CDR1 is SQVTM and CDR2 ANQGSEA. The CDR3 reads CSVKGSGRSYEQYF. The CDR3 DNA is TGCAGCGTAAAAGGGTCGGGACGATCCTACGAGCAGTACTTC.

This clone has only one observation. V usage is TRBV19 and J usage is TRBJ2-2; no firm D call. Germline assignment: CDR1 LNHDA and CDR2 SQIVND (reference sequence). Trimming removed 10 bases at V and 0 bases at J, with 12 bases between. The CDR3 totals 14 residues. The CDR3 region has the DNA TGTGCCACCCGGTACGCGTCGAACACCGGGGAGCTGTTTTTT. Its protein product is CATRYASNTGELFF.

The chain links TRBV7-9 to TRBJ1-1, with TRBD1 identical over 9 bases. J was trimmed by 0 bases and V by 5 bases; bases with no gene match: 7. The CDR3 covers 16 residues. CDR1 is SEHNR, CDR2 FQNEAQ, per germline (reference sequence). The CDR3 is CASSQSGTGMNTEAFF. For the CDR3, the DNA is TGTGCCAGCAGCCAATCCGGGACAGGGATGAACACTGAAGCTTTCTTT.